The clone carrying this TCR beta chain came up once. Germline V lookup: CDR1 MNHEY, CDR2 SVGAGI. CDR3 size: 13 residues. Trimming removed 6 bases from V and 0 bases from J, with 8 bases in between. This entry belongs to a study of blood T cell repertoires in COVID-19. Study context: COVID-19 samples collected from the United States, Italy and Spain covered acute and convalescent phases. T cells, B-cell-depleted T cells, or PBMCs provided the cDNA or gDNA that served as material.

Per the original methods: Estimates of nucleated cell counts were drawn from the amplification of reference gene primers. Profiled with immunoSEQ multiplex PCR; TCRdb holds only in-frame clones, not every one. That table supplies the V and J calls and clone size; D and trimming were determined from the DNA. The sample carries about 410,000 clones, 86% recorded once. The source material was peripheral blood. The TCR was taken from a woman in her 30s with active or convalescent COVID-19. This chain links TRBV6-5 with TRBJ1-1; D uncertain. The CDR3 nucleotides are TGTGCCAGCAGGGGCAGCATGAACACTGAAGCTTTCTTT. Its protein is CASRGSMNTEAFF.